The entry that follows covers one T cell receptor (beta chain) sequence. The sample is drawn from a study of blood T cell repertoires in COVID-19. The assay was immunoSEQ multiplex PCR, and TCRdb's table has in-frame clones only and misses some. The table has about 170,000 clones, roughly 91% seen once. The TCR was taken from a man aged 45-65 years who had recovered from COVID-19. Sequencing was carried out using peripheral blood.

The CDR3 DNA sequence: TGTGCCAGCAGCTTAGGGGGGACAGGGTTAGATACGCAGTATTTT. Its protein product is CASSLGGTGLDTQYF. The J gene is TRBJ2-3, the V gene TRBV7-9, with 9 bases fitting TRBD1. Losses at the gene ends were 1 base for V and 5 bases for J; bases not matched to a gene: 4. Germline V gene sequence: CDR1 SEHNR, CDR2 FQNEAQ (reference sequence). The CDR3 totals 15 residues.